This T cell receptor (beta chain) comes out of a study of T cell responses to AZD1222 COVID-19 vaccine. This CDR3 has 11 residues. From germline, CDR1 is SGHTA and CDR2 FQGNSA. Trimming cost V 2 bases and J 6 bases, with 3 bases left between them. Study-wide points: Clonal diversity was possibly underestimated; the donors were predominantly white British and more often female.

About this clone: Its antigen is still unknown.

Sequencing was performed with immunoSEQ multiplex PCR; in TCRdb, only in-frame clones are kept and a portion is missing. Of roughly 83,000 clones listed, 86% are singletons. The source is an adult in good health. This specimen consisted of peripheral blood, obtained on day 0 of AZD1222 vaccination. The V gene is TRBV7-2, the J gene TRBJ2-3, with D unclear. CDR3 loop: CASSLIDTQYF. In DNA, the CDR3 is TGTGCCAGCAGCTTAATTGATACGCAGTATTTT.